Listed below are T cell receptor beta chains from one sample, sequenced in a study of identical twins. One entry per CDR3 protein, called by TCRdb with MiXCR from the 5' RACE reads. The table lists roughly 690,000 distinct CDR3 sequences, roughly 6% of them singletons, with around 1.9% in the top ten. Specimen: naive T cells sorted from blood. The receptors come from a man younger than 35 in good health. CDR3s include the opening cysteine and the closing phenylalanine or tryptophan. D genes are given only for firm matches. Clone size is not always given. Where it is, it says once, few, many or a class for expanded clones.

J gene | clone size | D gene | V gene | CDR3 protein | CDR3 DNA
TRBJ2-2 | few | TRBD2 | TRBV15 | CATSPRAGGIGELFF | TGTGCCACCAGCCCTCGGGCGGGAGGGATTGGGGAGCTGTTTTTT
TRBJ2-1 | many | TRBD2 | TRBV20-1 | CSASWTSANEQFF | TGCAGTGCTAGTTGGACTAGTGCCAATGAGCAGTTCTTC
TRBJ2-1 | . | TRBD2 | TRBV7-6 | CASSLTTSGRWSSYNEQFF | TGTGCCAGCAGCTTAACGACTAGCGGGAGATGGAGCTCCTACAATGAGCAGTTCTTC
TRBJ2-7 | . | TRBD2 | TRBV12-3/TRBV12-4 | CASSLEAGGLGEQYF | TGTGCCAGCAGTTTAGAAGCGGGGGGGCTCGGGGAGCAGTACTTC
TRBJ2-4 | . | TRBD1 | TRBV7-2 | CASSLWGQGVTKNIQYF | TGTGCCAGCAGCCTATGGGGACAGGGAGTAACCAAAAACATTCAGTACTTC
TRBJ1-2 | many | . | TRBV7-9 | CASSLGGMANGYTF | TGTGCCAGCAGCTTAGGCGGCATGGCGAATGGCTACACCTTC
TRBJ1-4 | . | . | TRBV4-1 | CASSQGRQSTNEKLFF | TGCGCCAGCAGCCAAGGCCGACAGTCTACTAATGAAAAACTGTTTTTT
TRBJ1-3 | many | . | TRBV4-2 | CASSQERGSLGNTIYF | TGTGCCAGCAGCCAAGAGAGGGGGAGTTTGGGAAACACCATATATTTT
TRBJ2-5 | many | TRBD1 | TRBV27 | CASSLIPVRGLVETQYF | TGTGCCAGCAGTTTAATTCCGGTCAGGGGGCTAGTAGAGACCCAGTACTTC
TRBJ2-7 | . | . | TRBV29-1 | CSVGTLATYEQYF | TGCAGCGTCGGGACTCTAGCAACCTACGAGCAGTACTTC
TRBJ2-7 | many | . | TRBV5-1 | CASSPGLGEQYF | TGCGCCAGCAGCCCAGGTCTGGGGGAGCAGTACTTC
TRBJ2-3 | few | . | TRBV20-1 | CSASRADTQYF | TGCAGTGCTAGCAGGGCAGATACGCAGTATTTT
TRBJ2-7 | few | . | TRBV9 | CASSVGGGARDPYEQYF | TGTGCCAGCAGCGTAGGGGGAGGAGCTCGGGATCCTTACGAGCAGTACTTC
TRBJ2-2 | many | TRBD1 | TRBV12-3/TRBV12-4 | CASKSHDRGQGVGELFF | TGTGCCAGCAAGAGTCATGACAGGGGGCAGGGTGTCGGGGAGCTGTTTTTT
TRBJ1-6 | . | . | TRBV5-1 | CASSLALGSPLHF | TGCGCCAGCAGCTTGGCCTTGGGATCACCCCTCCACTTT
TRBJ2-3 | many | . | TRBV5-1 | CASSLDLTTSTDTQYF | TGCGCCAGCAGCTTGGATCTTACTACTAGCACAGATACGCAGTATTTT
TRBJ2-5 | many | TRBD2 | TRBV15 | CATSRGGTSGIQETQYF | TGTGCCACCAGCAGAGGGGGGACTAGCGGGATTCAAGAGACCCAGTACTTC
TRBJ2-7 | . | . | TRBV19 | CASNPAEGDEQYF | TGTGCCAGCAATCCTGCGGAAGGGGACGAGCAGTACTTC